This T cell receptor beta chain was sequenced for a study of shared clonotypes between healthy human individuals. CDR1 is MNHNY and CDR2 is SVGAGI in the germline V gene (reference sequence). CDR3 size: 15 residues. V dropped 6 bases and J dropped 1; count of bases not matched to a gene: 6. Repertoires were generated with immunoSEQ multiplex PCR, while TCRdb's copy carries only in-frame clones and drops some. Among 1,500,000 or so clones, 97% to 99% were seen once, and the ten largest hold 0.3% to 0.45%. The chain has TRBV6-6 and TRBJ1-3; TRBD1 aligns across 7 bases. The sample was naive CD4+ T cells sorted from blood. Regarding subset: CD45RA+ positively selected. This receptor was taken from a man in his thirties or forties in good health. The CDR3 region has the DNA TGTGCCAGCAGAGGGGACAGACTTTCTGGAAACACCATATATTTT. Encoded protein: CASRGDRLSGNTIYF.